Reported below is one T cell receptor beta chain. Participant ages covered about 18 to 100 years across 24 US areas. These data belong to a study of blood T cell repertoires in COVID-19. In the study overall: COVID-19 samples from acute and convalescent phases originated in the United States, Italy and Spain.

Sequencing used immunoSEQ multiplex PCR; TCRdb keeps in-frame clones, though not all of them. Here the sample spans approximately 240,000 clones, 86% being singletons. Germline V CDR1 and CDR2: MNHEY, SVGAGI. The CDR3 consists of 13 residues. V lost 4 bases to trimming and J lost 7 bases, with 10 bases between them. The sequencing sample was made of PBMCs or T cells enriched from blood (not recorded which). V is TRBV6-5 and J is TRBJ2-2, with D maybe TRBD1 (6 bases). This receptor was obtained from a woman aged 50 to 60 in a cohort exposed to, infected with or recovered from COVID-19 (not recorded which). In nucleotides, the CDR3 is TGTGCCAGCAGTTCACAGGGTTTCGGGGAGCTGTTTTTT. This codes for CASSSQGFGELFF.